These T cell receptor beta chains were read from a single sample in a study of early stage breast cancer tumors. The assay was immunoSEQ multiplex PCR, and TCRdb's table has in-frame clones only and misses some. The table lists about 28,000 clones, roughly 50% of them singletons. What was sequenced was breast tumor tissue. These receptors were obtained from a person in their fifties or sixties with breast cancer. CDR3s include the opening cysteine and the closing phenylalanine or tryptophan. Fields, in order: J gene, clone size, D gene, V gene, CDR3 DNA, CDR3 protein. D genes are given only for firm matches. Rows may omit the clone size; those that give it use once, few, many or a size class.

>TRBJ1-1|NA|NA|TRBV2
TGTGCCAGCAGTGAAGGACCGTTAATTGAAGCTTTCTTT
CASSEGPLIEAFF
>TRBJ2-1|once|NA|TRBV5-1
TGCGCCAGCAGCGGAGGGGGGCACAATGAGCAGTTCTTC
CASSGGGHNEQFF
>TRBJ2-3|NA|NA|TRBV5-1
TGCGCCAGCAGCTTGGGGGCTAGTGCAGATACGCAGTATTTT
CASSLGASADTQYF
>TRBJ1-1|NA|TRBD1|TRBV5-1
TGCGCCAGCAGCTTAGACAGGGGCAAGAACACTGAAGCTTTCTTT
CASSLDRGKNTEAFF
>TRBJ2-4|NA|NA|TRBV4-3
TGCGCCAGCAGCCAAGAGTGGAATCGGAACAGGGTGGGGATTCAGTACTTC
CASSQEWNRNRVGIQYF
>TRBJ2-1|NA|NA|TRBV5-1
TGCGCCAGCAGGACAGGGGCTAGCGGGCCCTACAATGAGCAGTTCTTC
CASRTGASGPYNEQFF
>TRBJ2-7|NA|NA|TRBV2
TGTGCCAGCAGCGACCCGGAAGGGACGGGAGCCTACGAGCAGTACTTC
CASSDPEGTGAYEQYF
>TRBJ2-7|NA|NA|TRBV11-1
TGTGCCAGCAGCTCCGCGGCTACCTACGAGCAGTACTTC
CASSSAATYEQYF
>TRBJ2-7|NA|TRBD1|TRBV5-1
TGCGCCAGCAGCTTGACAGGGGCGGCCTACGAGCAGTACTTC
CASSLTGAAYEQYF
>TRBJ2-5|NA|NA|TRBV11-3
TGTGCCAGCAGCACAGGAGAGGGTGAGGGGTTAGGGGAGACCCAGTACTTC
CASSTGEGEGLGETQYF
>TRBJ2-2|NA|NA|TRBV11-2
TGTGCCAGCAGCTTGCTTGAGCGGAACACCGGGGAGCTGTTTTTT
CASSLLERNTGELFF
>TRBJ2-1|NA|TRBD2|TRBV19
TGTGCCAGTAAATCATGGCGGGAGGGCCCTGAGCAGTTCTTC
CASKSWREGPEQFF
>TRBJ1-2|once|TRBD1|TRBV28
TGTGCCAGCACCAACCCAATACAGGGGAACTATGGCTACACCTTC
CASTNPIQGNYGYTF
>TRBJ2-1|few|TRBD2|TRBV28
TGTGCCAGCAGCGGGCTAGCGGGGCGTGCAAGCTCCTACAATGAGCAGTTCTTC
CASSGLAGRASSYNEQFF
>TRBJ1-1|NA|NA|TRBV2
TGTGCCAGCGGACGGGCAGGGCGAACTGAAGCTTTCTTT
CASGRAGRTEAFF
>TRBJ2-7|NA|NA|TRBV5-4
TGTGCCAGCAGCGTCAGGACCTCAAGCTCCTACGAGCAGTACTTC
CASSVRTSSSYEQYF
>TRBJ2-7|few|TRBD2|TRBV5-6
TGTGCCAGCAGCTCACGATCTTCCGGGACTAGTCGCGGCGAGCAGTACTTC
CASSSRSSGTSRGEQYF
>TRBJ1-2|few|NA|TRBV30
TGTGCCTGGAGTCGGAGGCCTGGCTATGGCTACACCTTC
CAWSRRPGYGYTF
>TRBJ2-3|NA|TRBD2|TRBV13
TGTGCCAGCAGCTTAGAGGCGGGGGTGAGAAATACGCAGTATTTT
CASSLEAGVRNTQYF
>TRBJ2-5|NA|NA|TRBV5-1
TGCGCCAGCAGCCTCTCAGAGACCCAGTACTTC
CASSLSETQYF
>TRBJ2-3|once|NA|TRBV28
TGTGCCAGCAGTCCCCTCCTGGGCGGGGAGTCTCGGAGCACAGATACGCAGTATTTT
CASSPLLGGESRSTDTQYF
>TRBJ1-2|few|TRBD1|TRBV30
TGTGCTTTCCCCCGACAGGGGAACTATGGCTACACCTTC
CAFPRQGNYGYTF
>TRBJ2-7|NA|TRBD1|TRBV5-1
TGCGCCAGCAGCCCCCGACAGGGGTCTTCCTACGAGCAGTACTTC
CASSPRQGSSYEQYF
>TRBJ2-7|NA|NA|TRBV27
TGTGCCAGCAGCAGTCGAGGGCGATGGGGAGCCTACGAGCAGTACTTC
CASSSRGRWGAYEQYF
>TRBJ1-3|NA|NA|TRBV5-1
TGCGCCAGCAGCTTGGGACAGCGAAACACCATATATTTT
CASSLGQRNTIYF
>TRBJ1-3|NA|NA|TRBV19
TGTGCCAGTAGTATACAGCTTCCTTCGCCGGGACTCCACTCTGGAAACACCATATATTTT
CASSIQLPSPGLHSGNTIYF